This T cell receptor beta chain was profiled in a study of shared clonotypes between healthy human individuals. Study-level results: Compared with memory subsets, naive subsets generally had larger estimated richness. An expected dependence of interdonor clonotype sharing on sequencing depth was noted. Naive CD4 clonotypes overlapped across several donors at around 5%.

The protocol was immunoSEQ multiplex PCR, while the TCRdb copy is restricted to in-frame clones and leaves out a portion. Here the sample spans 2 million to 2.5 million clones, 85% to 95% being singletons. The V end lost 4 bases, the J end lost 3 bases, and 11 bases lay between the germline ends. Germline CDR1 and CDR2: SGHRS and YFSETQ. The CDR3 loop spans 13 amino acids. Concerning this clone itself: Its matching antigen is unknown.

The clonotype comes from a man aged 18 to 35 in good health. Some clones in this sample may be carry-over from other donors' samples. Input material: naive CD4+ T cells from PBMCs. Sample subset: CD45RA+ positively selected. This chain uses TRBV5-1 with TRBJ2-7; D gene uncertain. CDR3 in amino acids: CASSPGLDYEQYF. As DNA, the CDR3 is TGCGCCAGCAGCCCCGGGTTAGACTACGAGCAGTACTTC. The full variable domain, with the rest looked up from reference TRBV5-1 and TRBJ2-7, is KAGVTQTPRYLIKTRGQQVTLSCSPISGHRSVSWYQQTPGQGLQFLFEYFSETQRNKGNFPGRFSGRQFSNSRSEMNVSTLELGDSALYLCASSPGLDYEQYFGPGTRLTVT.